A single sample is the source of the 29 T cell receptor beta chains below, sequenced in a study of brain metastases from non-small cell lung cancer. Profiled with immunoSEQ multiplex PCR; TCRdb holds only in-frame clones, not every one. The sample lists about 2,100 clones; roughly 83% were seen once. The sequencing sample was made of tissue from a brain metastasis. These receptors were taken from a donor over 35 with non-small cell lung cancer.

In DNA, the CDR3 is TGTGCCAGCTGCCCAGCCTCGAACACCGGGGAGCTGTTTTTT. Its protein product is CASCPASNTGELFF. V gene TRBV6-5 combines with J gene TRBJ2-2, with no clear D. The germline V gene has CDR1 MNHEY and CDR2 SVGAGI. The V gene lost 8 bases and the J gene lost 0 bases, with 10 bases spanning the gap. The CDR3 totals 14 residues.

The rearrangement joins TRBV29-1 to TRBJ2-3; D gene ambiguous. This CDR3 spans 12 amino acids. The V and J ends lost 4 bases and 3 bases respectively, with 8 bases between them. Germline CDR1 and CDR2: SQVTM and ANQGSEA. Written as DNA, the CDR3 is TGCAGCGTTGTAATCGGGACAGATACGCAGTATTTT. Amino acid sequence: CSVVIGTDTQYF.

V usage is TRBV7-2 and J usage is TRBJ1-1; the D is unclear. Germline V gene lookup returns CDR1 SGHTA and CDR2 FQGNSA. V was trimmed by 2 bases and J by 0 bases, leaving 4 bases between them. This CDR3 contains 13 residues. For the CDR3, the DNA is TGTGCCAGCAGCTTACCGGTGAACACTGAAGCTTTCTTT. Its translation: CASSLPVNTEAFF.

As DNA, the CDR3 is TGCGCCAGCAGTGCGGGTCCGAGACTAGCGGGAGGGCTCGGGTCCTACGAGCAGTACTTC. This translates into CASSAGPRLAGGLGSYEQYF. The chain is built from TRBV10-2 and TRBJ2-7; 14 bases line up with TRBD2. Trimming cost V 4 bases and J 1 base; bases outside gene matches: 15. CDR1 and CDR2 (germline): WSHSY, SAAADI. This CDR3 has 20 amino acids.

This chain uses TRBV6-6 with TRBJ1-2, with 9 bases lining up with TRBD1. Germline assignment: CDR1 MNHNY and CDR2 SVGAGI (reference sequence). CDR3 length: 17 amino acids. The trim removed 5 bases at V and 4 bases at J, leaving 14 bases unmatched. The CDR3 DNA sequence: TGTGCCAGCAGTCCCCGAGGGTCCGGGACAGGGATCTATGGCTACACCTTC. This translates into CASSPRGSGTGIYGYTF.

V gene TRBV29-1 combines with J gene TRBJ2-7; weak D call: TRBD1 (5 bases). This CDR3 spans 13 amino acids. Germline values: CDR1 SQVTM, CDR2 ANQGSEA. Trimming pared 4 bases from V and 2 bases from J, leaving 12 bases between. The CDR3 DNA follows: TGCAGCGTTGGGGGCGGCAGGCCCTACGAGCAGTACTTC. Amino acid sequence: CSVGGGRPYEQYF.

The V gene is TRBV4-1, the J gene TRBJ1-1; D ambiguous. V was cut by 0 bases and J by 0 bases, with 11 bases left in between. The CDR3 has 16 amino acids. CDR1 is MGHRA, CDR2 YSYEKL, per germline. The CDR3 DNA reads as TGCGCCAGCAGCCAAGATACGGTCAGGATGAACACTGAAGCTTTCTTT. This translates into CASSQDTVRMNTEAFF.

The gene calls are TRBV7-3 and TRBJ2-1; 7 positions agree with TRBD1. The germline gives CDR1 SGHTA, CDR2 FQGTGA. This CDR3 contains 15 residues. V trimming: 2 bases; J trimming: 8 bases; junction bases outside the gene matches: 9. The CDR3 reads CASSLEPGGVDEQFF. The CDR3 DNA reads TGTGCCAGCAGCTTAGAGCCAGGGGGAGTGGATGAGCAGTTCTTC.

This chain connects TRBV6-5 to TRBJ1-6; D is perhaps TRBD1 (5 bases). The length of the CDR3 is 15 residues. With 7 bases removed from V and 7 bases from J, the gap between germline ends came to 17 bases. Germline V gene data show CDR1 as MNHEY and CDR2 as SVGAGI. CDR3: CASTPTGRGNSPLHF. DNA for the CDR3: TGTGCCAGCACTCCCACGGGACGGGGAAATTCACCCCTCCACTTT.

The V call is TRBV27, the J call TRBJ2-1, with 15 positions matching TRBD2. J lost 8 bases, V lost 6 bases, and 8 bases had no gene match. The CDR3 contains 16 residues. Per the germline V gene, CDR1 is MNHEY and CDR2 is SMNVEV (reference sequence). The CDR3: CASSRTSGRASDEQFF. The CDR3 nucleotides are TGTGCCAGCAGCCGGACTAGCGGGAGGGCCTCGGATGAGCAGTTCTTC.

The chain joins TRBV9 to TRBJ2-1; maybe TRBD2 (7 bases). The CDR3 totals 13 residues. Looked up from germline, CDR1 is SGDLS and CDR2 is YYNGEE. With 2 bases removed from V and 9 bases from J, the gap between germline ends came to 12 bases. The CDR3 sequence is CASSVGGASEQFF. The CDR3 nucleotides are TGTGCCAGCAGCGTTGGGGGGGCCAGTGAGCAGTTCTTC.

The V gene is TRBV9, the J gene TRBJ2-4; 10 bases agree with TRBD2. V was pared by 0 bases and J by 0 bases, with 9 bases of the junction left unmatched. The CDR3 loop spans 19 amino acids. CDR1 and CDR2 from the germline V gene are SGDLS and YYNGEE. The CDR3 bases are TGTGCCAGCAGCGTAGCACCTAGCGGGGGCTCTCTAGCCAAAAACATTCAGTACTTC. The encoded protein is CASSVAPSGGSLAKNIQYF.

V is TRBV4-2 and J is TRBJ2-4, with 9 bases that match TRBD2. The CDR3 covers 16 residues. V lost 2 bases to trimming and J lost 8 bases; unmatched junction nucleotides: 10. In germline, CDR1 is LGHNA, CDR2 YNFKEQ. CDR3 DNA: TGTGCCAGCAGCCAATACGGAGCGGGAGGAGGGTACATTCAGTACTTC. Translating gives CASSQYGAGGGYIQYF.

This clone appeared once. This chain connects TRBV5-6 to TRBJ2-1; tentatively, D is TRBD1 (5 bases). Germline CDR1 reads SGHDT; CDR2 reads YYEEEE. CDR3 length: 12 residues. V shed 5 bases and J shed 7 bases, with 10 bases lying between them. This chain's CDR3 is CASSRTHNEQFF. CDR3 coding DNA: TGTGCCAGCAGTAGGACACATAATGAGCAGTTCTTC.

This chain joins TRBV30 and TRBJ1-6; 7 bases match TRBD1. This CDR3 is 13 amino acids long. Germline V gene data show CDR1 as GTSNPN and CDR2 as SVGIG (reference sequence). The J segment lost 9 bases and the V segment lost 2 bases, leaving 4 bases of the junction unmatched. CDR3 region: CAWSLTGVSPLHF. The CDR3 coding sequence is TGTGCCTGGAGTTTAACAGGGGTTTCACCCCTCCACTTT.

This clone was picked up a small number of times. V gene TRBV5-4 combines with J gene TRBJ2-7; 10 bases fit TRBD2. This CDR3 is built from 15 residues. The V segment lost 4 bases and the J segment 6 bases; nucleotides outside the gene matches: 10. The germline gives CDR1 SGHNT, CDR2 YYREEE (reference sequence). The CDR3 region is CASSRRTSGTLEQYF. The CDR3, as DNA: TGTGCCAGCAGCCGCCGGACTAGCGGCACCCTCGAGCAGTACTTC.

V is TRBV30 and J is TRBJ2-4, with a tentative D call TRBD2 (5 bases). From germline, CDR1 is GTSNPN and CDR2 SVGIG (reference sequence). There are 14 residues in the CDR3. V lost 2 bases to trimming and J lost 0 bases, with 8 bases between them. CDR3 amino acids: CAWSMGVAKNIQYF. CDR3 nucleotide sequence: TGTGCCTGGAGTATGGGAGTAGCCAAAAACATTCAGTACTTC.

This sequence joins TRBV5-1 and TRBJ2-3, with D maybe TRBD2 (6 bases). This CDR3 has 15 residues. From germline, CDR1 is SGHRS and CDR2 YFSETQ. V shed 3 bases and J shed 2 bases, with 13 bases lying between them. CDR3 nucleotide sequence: TGCGCCAGCAGCTCCCTTGGGAGGACCACAGATACGCAGTATTTT. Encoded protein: CASSSLGRTTDTQYF. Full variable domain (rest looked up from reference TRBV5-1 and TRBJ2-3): KAGVTQTPRYLIKTRGQQVTLSCSPISGHRSVSWYQQTPGQGLQFLFEYFSETQRNKGNFPGRFSGRQFSNSRSEMNVSTLELGDSALYLCASSSLGRTTDTQYFGPGTRLTVL.

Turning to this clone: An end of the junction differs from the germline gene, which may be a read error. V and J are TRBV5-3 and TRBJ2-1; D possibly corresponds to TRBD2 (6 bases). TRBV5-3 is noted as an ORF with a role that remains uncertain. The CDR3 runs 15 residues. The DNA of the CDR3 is TGTGCCAGAAGTTTGGGGGGTCCTACAGACAATGAGCAGTTCTTC. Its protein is CARSLGGPTDNEQFF.

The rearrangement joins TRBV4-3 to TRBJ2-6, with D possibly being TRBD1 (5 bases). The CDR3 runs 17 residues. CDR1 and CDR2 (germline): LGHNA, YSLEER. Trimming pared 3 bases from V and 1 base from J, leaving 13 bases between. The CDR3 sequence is CASSHQGSGSGANVLTF. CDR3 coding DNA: TGCGCCAGCAGCCACCAGGGATCAGGATCTGGGGCCAACGTCCTGACTTTC.

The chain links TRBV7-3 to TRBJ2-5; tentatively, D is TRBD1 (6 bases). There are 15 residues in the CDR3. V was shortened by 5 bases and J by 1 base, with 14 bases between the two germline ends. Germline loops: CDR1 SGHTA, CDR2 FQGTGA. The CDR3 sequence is CASSRQTGPQETQYF. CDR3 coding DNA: TGTGCCAGCAGCCGTCAGACAGGACCCCAAGAGACCCAGTACTTC. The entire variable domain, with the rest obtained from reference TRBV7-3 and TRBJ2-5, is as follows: GAGVSQTPSNKVTEKGKYVELRCDPISGHTALYWYRQSLGQGPEFLIYFQGTGAADDSGLPNDRFFAVRPEGSVSTLKIQRTERGDSAVYLCASSRQTGPQETQYFGPGTRLLVL.

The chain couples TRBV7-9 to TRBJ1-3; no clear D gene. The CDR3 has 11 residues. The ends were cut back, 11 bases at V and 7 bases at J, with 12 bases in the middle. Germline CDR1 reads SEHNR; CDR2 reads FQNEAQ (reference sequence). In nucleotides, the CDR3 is TGTGCCTCCCATTCGGCTAACACCATATATTTT. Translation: CASHSANTIYF.

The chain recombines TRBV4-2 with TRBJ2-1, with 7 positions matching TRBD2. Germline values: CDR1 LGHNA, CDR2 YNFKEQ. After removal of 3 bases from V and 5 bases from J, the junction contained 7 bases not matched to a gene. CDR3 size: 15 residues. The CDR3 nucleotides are TGTGCCAGCAGCCAGAGGCTAGCGGCTGACAATGAGCAGTTCTTC. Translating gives CASSQRLAADNEQFF.

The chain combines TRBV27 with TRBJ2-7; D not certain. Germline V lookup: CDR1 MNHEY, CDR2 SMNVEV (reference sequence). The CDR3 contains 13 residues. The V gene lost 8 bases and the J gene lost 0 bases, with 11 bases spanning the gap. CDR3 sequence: CASRPDASYEQYF. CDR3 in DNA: TGTGCCAGCCGCCCGGACGCCTCCTACGAGCAGTACTTC.

As DNA, the CDR3 is TGTGCCAGCAGTGACGGGGATCAGCCCCAGCATTTT. The encoded protein is CASSDGDQPQHF. This chain links TRBV25-1 with TRBJ1-5; D remains unclear. The CDR3 has 12 amino acids. CDR1 is MGHDK, CDR2 SYGVNS, per germline. Trimming removed 3 bases at V and 5 bases at J, with 5 bases between.

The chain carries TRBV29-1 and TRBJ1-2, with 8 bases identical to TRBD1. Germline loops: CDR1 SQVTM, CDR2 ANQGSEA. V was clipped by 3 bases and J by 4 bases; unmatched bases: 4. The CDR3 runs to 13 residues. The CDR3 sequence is CSVEADRVYGYTF. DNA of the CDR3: TGCAGCGTTGAGGCGGACAGGGTCTATGGCTACACCTTC.

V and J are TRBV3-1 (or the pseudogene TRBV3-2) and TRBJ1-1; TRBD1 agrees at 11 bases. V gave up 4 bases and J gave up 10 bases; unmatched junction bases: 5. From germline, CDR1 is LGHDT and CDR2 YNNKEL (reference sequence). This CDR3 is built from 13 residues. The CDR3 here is CASSPGQGARAFF. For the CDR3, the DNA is TGTGCCAGCAGCCCTGGACAGGGGGCGAGAGCTTTCTTT.

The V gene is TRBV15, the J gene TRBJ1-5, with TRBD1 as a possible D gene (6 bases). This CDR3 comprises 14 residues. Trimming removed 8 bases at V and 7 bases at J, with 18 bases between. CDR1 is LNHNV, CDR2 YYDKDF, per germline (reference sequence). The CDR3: CATAEGGGGQPQHF. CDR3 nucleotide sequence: TGTGCCACCGCCGAGGGAGGGGGTGGACAGCCCCAGCATTTT.

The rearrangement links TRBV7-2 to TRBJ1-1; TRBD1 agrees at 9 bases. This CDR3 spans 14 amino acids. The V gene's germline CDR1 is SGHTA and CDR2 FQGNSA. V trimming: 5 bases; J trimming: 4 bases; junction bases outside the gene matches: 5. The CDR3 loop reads CASSTGQGTTEAFF. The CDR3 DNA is TGTGCCAGCAGCACCGGACAGGGGACCACTGAAGCTTTCTTT.